The T cell receptor (beta chain) under discussion was sequenced for a study of T cell repertoires in cytomegalovirus infection. Study-level background: Matching HLA type, along with CMV infection, was indicated by public TCR beta signatures. Study-level results: Cumulated frequencies of public TCR beta families served to identify carriers of CMV plus the relevant HLA. HLA-C-restricted CMV-specific TCR beta clonotypes prevailed in the ex vivo response.

This clonotype was counted a few times. As yet, its antigen is unknown. TCRdb recomputed calls from the reads with MiXCR, one row per CDR3 protein. Here the sample spans about 320,000 distinct CDR3 sequences, 9.5% being singletons. Trimming stripped 3 bases from V and 7 bases from J, with 15 bases between. The CDR3 length is 14 residues. Germline V CDR1 and CDR2: LNHDA, SQIVND (reference sequence). The sequenced sample was PBMCs. The TCR sequence derives from a human donor in good health (CMV status not recorded). Some clones in this sample may be carry-over from other donors' samples. V and J are TRBV19 and TRBJ1-1, with D possibly being TRBD1 (6 bases). The chain's CDR3 is CASSIQPLDSEAFF. DNA of the CDR3: TGTGCCAGTAGTATTCAACCTTTGGACAGTGAAGCTTTCTTT.